This TCR beta chain was captured in a study of blood T cell repertoires in COVID-19 (dated by TCRdb to the early 2020s). Context from the whole study: Samples from collaborators originated in the United States, Italy and Spain and spanned both the acute and convalescent phases of COVID-19. The material from the prospective study consisted of cDNA or gDNA derived from T cells, B-cell-depleted T cells, or PBMCs. The samples were drawn from two sources: the first 160 participants of the ongoing ImmuneRACE study, and over 1,000 subjects contributed by 6 global collaborators. HLA class I and class II types, where available, came from metadata supplied by the sample provider rather than from assay-based typing. Sample metadata almost always included a de-identified subject ID, COVID-19 status, age in years and sex. Subjects who had been exposed to COVID-19, were actively infected with it, or had recovered from it provided the deeply sampled blood TCRbeta repertoires that made up the dataset. The repertoires were made available in a free public database intended to serve as a resource for research on the immune response to SARS-CoV-2. Study-wide conclusions, independent of this receptor: The quantity of clinical and demographic metadata differed by source and by participant and was supplied without curation.

Each collaborating institution followed its own protocols to collect whole blood in K2EDTA tubes. Collaborator samples were shipped for TCRbeta analysis as frozen whole blood, isolated PBMCs, or DNA extracted from either sample type. For this clone: Its antigen is not yet known. No qualities accompany the bases; no much larger clone lies one base away.

TCRbeta CDR3 regions were amplified from genomic DNA using the immunoSEQ Assay, a bias-controlled multiplex PCR. The paper's processing steps were these. The number of nucleated cells in each sample was estimated by amplification of reference gene primers within the assay. To quantify the absolute abundance of each unique TCRbeta CDR3 rearrangement, sequence reads were collapsed and filtered. Productive Simpson clonality was computed per sample as the square root of Simpson's diversity index over productive rearrangements. The table was pulled from immuneACCESS by TCRdb, which kept in-frame rearrangements only. Such tables lose some clones; where checked, under half of the loss comes from unresolved V genes, and the rest has no known cause. V and J calls and clone size are copied from that table; D and trimming were computed from the DNA. Across this sample there are roughly 100,000 clones, with about nine tenths seen only once. Jointly, the top ten make up roughly 4% of the sample.

The germline V gene specifies MGHRA as CDR1 and YSYEKL as CDR2. The V end loses 0 bases and the J end loses 4 bases, and a stretch of 10 bases separates them. The CDR3 goes from the cysteine to the phenylalanine over 15 residues. The only DNA kept is the CDR3, 45 bases in frame from the first base. The chain links TRBV4-1 with TRBJ1-3, with the D gene not clear enough to name. Sequencing used peripheral blood. The TCR comes from a woman aged 45-60 years in a cohort sampled during active COVID-19. The CDR3 protein is CASSQEGRMGNTIYF. In nucleotide form, the sequence is TGCGCCAGCAGCCAAGAGGGCAGGATGGGAAACACCATATATTTT.